A single sample is the source of the 10 T cell receptor beta chains below, sequenced in a study of blood T cells in healthy people across ages. It was with a sample-barcoded 5' primer and a J-beta primer mix that a second PCR of about 6 to 12 cycles was run. TCRdb itself ran the 5' RACE reads through MiXCR, one entry per CDR3 protein. The sample has about 1,500,000 distinct CDR3 sequences, 28% seen once; the top ten hold roughly 8%. The sample comprised blood. The receptors shown here come from a woman aged 30 to 39 in good health.

Notes on this clonotype: A much larger clone is a single base away; this may be a read error. The genes are TRBV10-2 and TRBJ2-4, with D maybe TRBD1 (6 bases). The better agreement between TRBJ2-7 and the DNA end casts doubt on the J call. The germline CDR1 and CDR2 sequences are WSHSY and SAAADI. The CDR3 sequence is 12 residues long. CDR3 in amino acids: CAGLGTPYEQYF. In DNA form, the CDR3 reads TGCGCCGGCCTAGGGACACCTTACGAGCAGTACTTC.

This clonotype was counted many times. This rearrangement joins TRBV4-1 to TRBJ2-7; no definite D call. Germline CDR1 reads MGHRA; CDR2 reads YSYEKL. The CDR3 totals 14 residues. Between the trimmed V and J ends, which lost 0 bases and 5 bases, there was a span of 11 bases. DNA of the CDR3: TGCGCCAGCAGCCAAGATATATGGGCGAACGAGCAGTACTTC. Its translation is CASSQDIWANEQYF.

This clonotype was recorded at least ten times. The chain has TRBV2 and TRBJ2-3; 10 nucleotides match TRBD2. The V gene's germline CDR1 is SNHLY and CDR2 FYNNEI. The CDR3 has 13 residues. V lost 7 bases to trimming and J lost 6 bases; unmatched junction nucleotides: 4. CDR3: CASKGTSADTQYF. CDR3 nucleotides: TGTGCCAGCAAGGGGACTAGCGCCGATACGCAGTATTTT.

V gene TRBV7-2 combines with J gene TRBJ2-3; no clear D. There are 15 residues in the CDR3. V dropped 1 base and J dropped 10 bases, with 18 bases sitting between them. Germline CDR1 SGHTA, CDR2 FQGNSA. CDR3 amino acids: CASSLGVQTAPAQYF. The CDR3 DNA sequence: TGTGCCAGCAGCTTAGGGGTACAAACAGCGCCGGCGCAGTATTTT. Full variable domain (outside the CDR3, taken from reference TRBV7-2 and TRBJ2-3): GAGVSQSPSNKVTEKGKDVELRCDPISGHTALYWYRQSLGQGLEFLIYFQGNSAPDKSGLPSDRFSAERTGGSVSTLTIQRTQQEDSAVYLCASSLGVQTAPAQYFGPGTRLTVL.

This chain uses TRBV6-2 or TRBV6-3 with TRBJ1-5; D may be TRBD1 (5 bases). Trimming pared 2 bases from V and 3 bases from J, leaving 14 bases between. Germline V gene lookup returns CDR1 MNHEY and CDR2 SVGEGT. CDR3 length: 16 amino acids. The CDR3 region has the DNA TGTGCCAGCAGTTACGATCAGGGAGCCTTCAATCAGCCCCAGCATTTT. This codes for CASSYDQGAFNQPQHF.

Many counts were recorded for this clonotype. This chain joins TRBV12-3 or TRBV12-4 and TRBJ2-7; 9 bases are a match to TRBD1. The V gene end was trimmed by 6 bases and the J gene end by 4 bases; junction bases not matched to a gene: 7. This CDR3 has 14 amino acids. DNA for the CDR3: TGTGCCAGCAGACCCTTCGGGACAGGGTACGAGCAGTACTTC. It translates to CASRPFGTGYEQYF.

This clonotype was seen a few times. The rearrangement uses TRBV7-2 and TRBJ2-7; D is possibly TRBD1 (5 bases). Trimming pared 1 base from V and 3 bases from J, leaving 10 bases between. This CDR3 is built from 14 residues. Germline loops: CDR1 SGHTA, CDR2 FQGNSA. The DNA of the CDR3 is TGTGCCAGCAGCTTAGAGTGGCAGGGCTACGAGCAGTACTTC. It translates to CASSLEWQGYEQYF.

This clonotype was seen a few times. The V and J genes are TRBV29-1 and TRBJ2-7, with D unresolved. The CDR3 is 14 residues long. Trimming pared 1 base from V and 2 bases from J, leaving 12 bases between. The V gene's germline CDR1 is SQVTM and CDR2 ANQGSEA. In DNA form, the CDR3 reads TGCAGCGTTGAAGTGGCTGGCACCCCCTACGAGCAGTACTTC. It translates to CSVEVAGTPYEQYF.

This clonotype was seen more than once but under ten times. The chain is built from TRBV6-6 and TRBJ1-5, with TRBD1 as a possible D gene (5 bases). Trimming took 6 bases from V and 7 from J, leaving 19 bases between them. The CDR3 is made up of 15 amino acids. Germline V gene sequence: CDR1 MNHNY, CDR2 SVGAGI (reference sequence). CDR3 amino acids: CASSYGSRAEQPQHF. In DNA, the CDR3 is TGTGCCAGCAGCTACGGGAGCAGGGCAGAGCAGCCCCAGCATTTT.

The chain uses TRBV7-2 and TRBJ2-3; no reliable D call. V was clipped by 3 bases and J by 2 bases, with 9 bases between them. Germline V gene sequence: CDR1 SGHTA, CDR2 FQGNSA. The CDR3 sequence is 14 residues long. The CDR3 spells CASSFQRDTDTQYF. In nucleotides, the CDR3 is TGTGCCAGCAGCTTCCAGCGAGACACAGATACGCAGTATTTT.